This T cell receptor beta chain was recovered during a study of cytomegalovirus exposure and HLA in healthy donors. PCR involved 60 Vbeta and 13 Jbeta primers. Assay: immunoSEQ multiplex PCR; the TCRdb copy retains only in-frame clones and omits some. The sample yields 150,000 to 200,000 clones, around 68% seen once. The CDR3 length is 15 residues. CDR1 is SGHNT, CDR2 YYREEE, per germline (reference sequence). Unmatched junction bases numbered 7, after V lost 4 bases and J lost 5 bases. Source material: PBMCs. This receptor was taken from a middle-aged woman in good health and CMV-seropositive. The chain combines TRBV5-4 with TRBJ2-2, with 8 bases fitting TRBD1. CDR3 DNA sequence: TGTGCCAGCAGCGATGGACAGGGCTGGACCGGGGAGCTGTTTTTT. Encoded protein: CASSDGQGWTGELFF.